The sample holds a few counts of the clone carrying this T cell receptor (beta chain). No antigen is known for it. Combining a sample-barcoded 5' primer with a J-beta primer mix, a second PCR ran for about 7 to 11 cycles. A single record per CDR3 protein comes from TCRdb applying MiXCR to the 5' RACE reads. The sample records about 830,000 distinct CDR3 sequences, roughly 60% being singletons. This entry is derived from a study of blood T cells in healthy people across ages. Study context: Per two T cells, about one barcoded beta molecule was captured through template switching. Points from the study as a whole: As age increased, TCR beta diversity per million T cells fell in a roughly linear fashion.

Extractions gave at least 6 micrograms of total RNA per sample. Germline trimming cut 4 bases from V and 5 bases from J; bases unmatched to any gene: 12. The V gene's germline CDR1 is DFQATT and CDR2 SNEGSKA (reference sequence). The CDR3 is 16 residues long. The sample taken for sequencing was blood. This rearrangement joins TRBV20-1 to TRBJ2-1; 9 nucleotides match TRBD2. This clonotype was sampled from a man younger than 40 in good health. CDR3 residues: CSATGALAGDNNEQFF. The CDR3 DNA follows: TGCAGTGCTACGGGAGCTTTAGCGGGGGATAACAATGAGCAGTTCTTC.